The 25 T cell receptor beta chains below come from one sample, sequenced in a study of early T cells in non-severe SARS-CoV-2 infection. TCRdb used MiXCR to reprocess the 5' RACE reads, holding one entry per CDR3 protein. The sample yields almost 85,000 distinct CDR3 sequences, around 10% seen once. The sequenced material came from whole blood. Source of these receptors: an adult who was a healthcare worker with PCR-confirmed SARS-CoV-2 infection or an uninfected control (not recorded which).

This clonotype was observed many times. The genes are TRBV6-1 and TRBJ2-5, with 7 bases aligning to TRBD2. Germline CDR1 is MNHNS and CDR2 is SASEGT. The CDR3 has 14 amino acids. The J segment lost 5 bases and the V segment lost 5 bases, leaving 8 bases of the junction unmatched. The CDR3 reads CASSPGGAYETQYF. The CDR3 nucleotides read TGTGCCAGCAGTCCGGGAGGTGCCTACGAGACCCAGTACTTC.

This clonotype was found many times. This rearrangement joins TRBV20-1 to TRBJ2-1, with D maybe TRBD1 (6 bases). The CDR3 consists of 14 residues. Germline V CDR1 and CDR2: DFQATT, SNEGSKA (reference sequence). V shed 5 bases and J shed 2 bases, with 13 bases lying between them. The CDR3 DNA sequence: TGCAGTGCTTCTACAGGGTCTACCTACAATGAGCAGTTCTTC. As protein: CSASTGSTYNEQFF.

This clonotype was counted many times. This chain connects TRBV7-8 to TRBJ1-4, with D unclear. V lost 5 bases and J lost 0, with 10 bases in between. This CDR3 is 15 amino acids long. The germline V gene encodes CDR1 SGHVS and CDR2 FQNEAQ. The CDR3 here is CASSGDYATNEKLFF. The DNA of the CDR3 is TGTGCCAGCAGCGGAGATTATGCAACTAATGAAAAACTGTTTTTT.

This clonotype was recorded at least ten times. The V and J genes are TRBV19 and TRBJ2-1; TRBD2 matches 10 bases. The CDR3 runs to 18 residues. Trimming removed 3 bases from V and 7 bases from J; junction bases left unmatched: 15. Germline CDR1 LNHDA, CDR2 SQIVND (reference sequence). CDR3 nucleotide sequence: TGTGCCAGTAGTATTTGGGCTAGCGGGAGTCCTAGGGGAAATGAGCAGTTCTTC. Its translation is CASSIWASGSPRGNEQFF.

This clonotype was seen at least ten times. This rearrangement joins TRBV12-3 or TRBV12-4 to TRBJ2-3; 8 bases line up with TRBD1. The CDR3 length is 13 residues. The junction had 2 bases not matched to a gene; V was cut back by 5 bases and J by 4 bases. The CDR3 here is CASSLQGADTQYF. DNA of the CDR3: TGTGCCAGCAGTCTACAGGGGGCAGATACGCAGTATTTT.

The V gene is TRBV25-1, the J gene TRBJ2-5, with 9 bases identical to TRBD1. Trimming cost V 6 bases and J 4 bases; bases outside gene matches: 9. This CDR3 comprises 15 residues. Germline assignment: CDR1 MGHDK and CDR2 SYGVNS. The CDR3: CASSRGQGMPETQYF. The CDR3 DNA sequence: TGTGCCAGCAGCCGCGGACAGGGGATGCCAGAGACCCAGTACTTC.

The table lists this clonotype with many counts. The V gene is TRBV7-9, the J gene TRBJ1-5; D gene ambiguous. This CDR3 is built from 15 residues. Germline V gene sequence: CDR1 SEHNR, CDR2 FQNEAQ (reference sequence). The V gene lost 1 base and the J gene lost 2 bases, with 9 bases spanning the gap. The CDR3 nucleotides are TGTGCCAGCAGCTTAGTAGGCGGGGGCAATCAGCCCCAGCATTTT. Protein product: CASSLVGGGNQPQHF.

This clonotype turned up a few times. The chain uses TRBV3-1 and TRBJ1-3; possibly TRBD1 for D (6 bases). The V end lost 4 bases, the J end lost 2 bases, and 15 bases lay between the germline ends. This CDR3 is 16 amino acids long. Germline V CDR1 and CDR2: LGHDT, YNNKEL (reference sequence). CDR3 bases: TGTGCCAGCAGCCGGGGCGGGGGCTCCGCTGGAAACACCATATATTTT. It specifies CASSRGGGSAGNTIYF.

This clonotype occurred a few times. The J gene is TRBJ2-1, the V gene TRBV29-1; a possible D gene is TRBD1 (6 bases). The germline V gene encodes CDR1 SQVTM and CDR2 ANQGSEA. The CDR3 is made up of 11 amino acids. V was trimmed by 7 bases and J by 6 bases, leaving 10 bases between them. In nucleotides, the CDR3 is TGCAGCGCCCAGGGGATCAATGAGCAGTTCTTC. This encodes CSAQGINEQFF.

The V call is TRBV28, the J call TRBJ2-4; D remains unclear. The CDR3 sequence is 13 residues long. CDR1 and CDR2 from the germline V gene are MDHEN and SYDVKM. Trimming pared 3 bases from V and 7 bases from J, leaving 10 bases between. CDR3 in amino acids: CASSLIGWNIQYF. The DNA for the CDR3 is TGTGCCAGCAGTTTGATTGGATGGAACATTCAGTACTTC.

V is TRBV9 and J is TRBJ2-2; no reliable D call. The CDR3 is made up of 16 amino acids. Trimming stripped 0 bases from V and 2 bases from J, with 11 bases between. Germline CDR1 reads SGDLS; CDR2 reads YYNGEE. The CDR3 protein is CASSVGVEINTGELFF. The CDR3 DNA sequence: TGTGCCAGCAGCGTAGGGGTCGAGATTAACACCGGGGAGCTGTTTTTT. Together with reference TRBV9 and TRBJ2-2, the CDR3 gives the full variable domain: DSGVTQTPKHLITATGQRVTLRCSPRSGDLSVYWYQQSLDQGLQFLIQYYNGEERAKGNILERFSAQQFPDLHSELNLSSLELGDSALYFCASSVGVEINTGELFFGEGSRLTVL.

This clonotype was counted a few times. The chain joins TRBV12-5 to TRBJ2-1; D perhaps matches TRBD1 (6 bases). The CDR3 covers 15 residues. Trimming cost V 2 bases and J 2 bases, with 10 bases left between them. Germline values: CDR1 LGHNT, CDR2 FRNRAP. The CDR3 DNA sequence: TGTGCTAGTGGTTTGCAGGACAGAGCCTACAATGAGCAGTTCTTC. Amino acids: CASGLQDRAYNEQFF.

This clonotype was seen at least ten times. V is TRBV24-1 and J is TRBJ2-1; D may be TRBD2 (5 bases). Trimming cost V 5 bases and J 7 bases, with 17 bases left between them. This CDR3 has 15 residues. CDR1 and CDR2 from the germline V gene are KGHDR and SFDVKD. The CDR3: CATSVAAAIRNEQFF. The CDR3, as DNA: TGTGCCACCAGTGTCGCAGCGGCCATTAGAAATGAGCAGTTCTTC.

This clonotype was recorded a few times. The V and J genes are TRBV5-5 and TRBJ2-2, with D unresolved. Trimming shortened V by 2 bases and J by 8 bases, and 7 bases separated the two germline ends. Germline V gives CDR1 SGHKS, CDR2 YYEKEE (reference sequence). The CDR3 length is 12 residues. CDR3 region: CASSFGWGELFF. CDR3 sequence (DNA): TGTGCCAGCAGCTTCGGCTGGGGGGAGCTGTTTTTT.

The chain uses TRBV7-9 and TRBJ2-1, with 10 bases fitting TRBD2. CDR3 length equals 14 residues. Germline V gene data show CDR1 as SEHNR and CDR2 as FQNEAQ (reference sequence). The trim removed 3 bases at V and 5 bases at J, leaving 1 base unmatched. CDR3 loop: CASSLLAGDNEQFF. The CDR3 bases are TGTGCCAGCAGCTTGCTAGCGGGAGACAATGAGCAGTTCTTC.

The V call is TRBV6-4, the J call TRBJ2-1; the D gene is possibly TRBD1 (5 bases). V was pared by 3 bases and J by 9 bases, with 18 bases between. This CDR3 is 15 amino acids long. Germline CDR1 reads MRHNA; CDR2 reads SNTAGT. The CDR3 nucleotides read TGTGCCAGCAGTGATTCAGGGTACGGCATAAGTGAGCAGTTCTTC. It encodes CASSDSGYGISEQFF.

The chain is built from TRBV20-1 and TRBJ1-2; D not resolved. The germline gives CDR1 DFQATT, CDR2 SNEGSKA (reference sequence). V gave up 6 bases and J gave up 8 bases, with 16 bases separating them. The CDR3 spans 12 residues. CDR3 protein: CSATDRVRGYTF. The CDR3, as DNA: TGCAGTGCCACTGATCGGGTGAGAGGCTACACCTTC.

This clonotype was observed many times. This chain uses TRBV7-9 with TRBJ2-5, with D perhaps given as TRBD1 or TRBD2 (6 bases each). Germline V CDR1 and CDR2: SEHNR, FQNEAQ (reference sequence). The CDR3 consists of 18 residues. The V gene lost 6 bases and the J gene lost 0 bases, with 23 bases spanning the gap. The CDR3 nucleotides are TGTGCCAGCAGTCGACTAGTAGCGACAGGTCCCTACCAAGAGACCCAGTACTTC. This gives the protein CASSRLVATGPYQETQYF.

This clonotype was picked up many times. The chain carries TRBV11-2 and TRBJ2-1; unclear D gene. Between the trimmed V and J ends, which lost 1 base and 5 bases, there was a span of 3 bases. The CDR3 has 12 amino acids. Looked up from germline, CDR1 is SGHAT and CDR2 is FQNNGV. The CDR3 DNA is TGTGCCAGCAGCTTAGGAAACAATGAGCAGTTCTTC. It specifies CASSLGNNEQFF.

The table lists this clonotype with a few counts. The chain carries TRBV5-6 and TRBJ2-3; 9 bases align to TRBD1. After removal of 0 bases from V and 4 bases from J, the junction contained 6 bases not matched to a gene. The CDR3 contains 16 residues. Germline V gives CDR1 SGHDT, CDR2 YYEEEE. CDR3 residues: CASSLVGTGLADTQYF. The CDR3 nucleotides are TGTGCCAGCAGCTTGGTGGGGACAGGGCTTGCAGATACGCAGTATTTT.

This clonotype appeared a few times. This sequence joins TRBV11-2 and TRBJ2-4; TRBD1 agrees at 7 bases. CDR1 is SGHAT, CDR2 FQNNGV, per germline. The trim removed 2 bases at V and 6 bases at J, leaving 7 bases unmatched. The CDR3 has 15 amino acids. Written as DNA, the CDR3 is TGTGCCAGCAGCTTATCGGGCCGGGACAGAAACATTCAGTACTTC. Translation: CASSLSGRDRNIQYF.

Ten or more counts support this clonotype. The V call is TRBV24-1, the J call TRBJ2-3; D might be TRBD2 (5 bases). The germline V gene encodes CDR1 KGHDR and CDR2 SFDVKD. The CDR3 covers 14 residues. V lost 6 bases to trimming and J lost 3 bases, with 12 bases between them. This CDR3 reads CATSRGALTDTQYF. CDR3 DNA: TGTGCCACCAGTCGGGGAGCCCTAACAGATACGCAGTATTTT.

In this sample, this clonotype turned up a few times. V gene TRBV5-4 combines with J gene TRBJ2-3; 7 bases align to TRBD1. Trimming at V came to 2 bases and at J to 6 bases, leaving 6 bases not matched to a gene. CDR3 length: 14 residues. Germline CDR1 is SGHNT and CDR2 is YYREEE (reference sequence). In nucleotides, the CDR3 is TGTGCCAGCAGCTTACAGGGGCTAGGGGATACGCAGTATTTT. This translates into CASSLQGLGDTQYF. Full variable domain (remainder filled in from reference TRBV5-4 and TRBJ2-3): ETGVTQSPTHLIKTRGQQVTLRCSSQSGHNTVSWYQQALGQGPQFIFQYYREEENGRGNFPPRFSGLQFPNYSSELNVNALELDDSALYLCASSLQGLGDTQYFGPGTRLTVL.

This clonotype was picked up a small number of times. This chain joins TRBV6-6 and TRBJ1-5, with a weak D call TRBD1 (6 bases). With 5 bases removed from V and 0 bases from J, the gap between germline ends came to 14 bases. Germline loops: CDR1 MNHNY, CDR2 SVGAGI (reference sequence). The CDR3 sequence is 16 residues long. The CDR3 loop is CASSLGQLYSNQPQHF. DNA for the CDR3: TGTGCCAGCAGTCTCGGACAGCTTTATAGCAATCAGCCCCAGCATTTT.

Ten or more counts support this clonotype. CDR3 nucleotide sequence: TGTGCCAGCTCATACCTCCCGAACACTGAAGCTTTCTTT. This gives the protein CASSYLPNTEAFF. The chain joins TRBV18 to TRBJ1-1, with D unclear. Trimming took off 5 bases at V and 1 base at J, with 8 bases between the two ends. Germline loops: CDR1 KGHSH, CDR2 LQKENI. The CDR3 consists of 13 residues. Full variable domain (outside the CDR3, taken from reference TRBV18 and TRBJ1-1): NAGVMQNPRHLVRRRGQEARLRCSPMKGHSHVYWYRQLPEEGLKFMVYLQKENIIDESGMPKERFSAEFPKEGPSILRIQQVVRGDSAAYFCASSYLPNTEAFFGQGTRLTVV.